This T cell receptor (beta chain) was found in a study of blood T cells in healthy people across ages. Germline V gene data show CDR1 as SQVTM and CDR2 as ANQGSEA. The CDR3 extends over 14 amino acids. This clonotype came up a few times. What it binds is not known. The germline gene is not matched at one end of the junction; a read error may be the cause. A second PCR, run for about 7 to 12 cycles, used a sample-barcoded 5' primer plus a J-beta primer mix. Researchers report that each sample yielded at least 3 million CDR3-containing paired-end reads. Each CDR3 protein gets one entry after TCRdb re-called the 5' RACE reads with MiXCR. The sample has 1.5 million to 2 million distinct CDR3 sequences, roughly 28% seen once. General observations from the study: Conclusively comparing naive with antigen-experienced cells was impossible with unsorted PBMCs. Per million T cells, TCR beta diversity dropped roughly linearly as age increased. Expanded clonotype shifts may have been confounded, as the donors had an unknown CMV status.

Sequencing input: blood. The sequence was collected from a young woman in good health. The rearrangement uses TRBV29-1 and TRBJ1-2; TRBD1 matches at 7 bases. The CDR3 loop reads CGVDEQGTNYGYTF. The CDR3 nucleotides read TGCGGCGTTGACGAACAGGGGACTAACTATGGCTACACCTTC.